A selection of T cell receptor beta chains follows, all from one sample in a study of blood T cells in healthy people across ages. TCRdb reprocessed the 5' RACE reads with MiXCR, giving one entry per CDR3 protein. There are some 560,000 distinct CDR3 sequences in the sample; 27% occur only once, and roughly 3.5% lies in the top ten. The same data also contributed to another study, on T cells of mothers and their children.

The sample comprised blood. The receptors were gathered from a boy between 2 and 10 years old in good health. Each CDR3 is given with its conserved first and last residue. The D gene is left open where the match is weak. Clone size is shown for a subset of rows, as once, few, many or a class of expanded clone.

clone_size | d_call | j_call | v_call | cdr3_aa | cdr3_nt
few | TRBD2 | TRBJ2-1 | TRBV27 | CASSLAGGGDEQFF | TGTGCCAGCAGTCTAGCGGGAGGTGGGGATGAGCAGTTCTTC
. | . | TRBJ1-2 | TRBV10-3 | CAIRERRGSYGYTF | TGTGCCATCAGGGAGAGGAGGGGCAGCTATGGCTACACCTTC
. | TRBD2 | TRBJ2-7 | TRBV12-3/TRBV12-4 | CASSLAGGEYEQYF | TGTGCCAGCAGTTTAGCGGGAGGGGAATACGAGCAGTACTTC
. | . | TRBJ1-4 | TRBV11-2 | CASSTTWEINEKLFF | TGTGCCAGCAGTACAACGTGGGAGATCAATGAAAAACTGTTTTTT
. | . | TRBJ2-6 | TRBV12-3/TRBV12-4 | CATNYNSVLSSGANVLTF | TGTGCCACCAACTATAATAGCGTTCTTAGCTCTGGGGCCAACGTCCTGACTTTC
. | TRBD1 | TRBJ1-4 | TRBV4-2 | CASSQGTGGVTNEKLFF | TGTGCCAGCAGCCAAGGGACAGGGGGCGTAACTAATGAAAAACTGTTTTTT
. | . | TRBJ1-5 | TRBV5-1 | CASNPDGNQPQHF | TGCGCCAGCAATCCGGACGGCAATCAGCCCCAGCATTTT
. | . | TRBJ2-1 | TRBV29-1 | CSVRTRVDEQFF | TGCAGCGTCCGAACTAGAGTCGATGAGCAGTTCTTC
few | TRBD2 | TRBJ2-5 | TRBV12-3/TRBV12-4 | CASSSIPSLAVQETQYF | TGTGCCAGCAGTTCCATTCCTTCACTAGCGGTGCAAGAGACCCAGTACTTC
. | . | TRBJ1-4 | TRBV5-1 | CASSQATGNGEKLFF | TGCGCCAGCAGCCAGGCGACCGGGAATGGAGAAAAACTGTTTTTT
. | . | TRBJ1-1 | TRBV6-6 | CASTPTRGTEAFF | TGTGCCAGCACCCCAACGAGGGGCACTGAAGCTTTCTTT
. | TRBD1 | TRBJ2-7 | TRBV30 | CAWSDGQGVSYEQYF | TGTGCCTGGAGTGACGGACAGGGGGTCTCCTACGAGCAGTACTTC
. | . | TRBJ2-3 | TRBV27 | CASSPSMGPDTQYF | TGTGCCAGCAGTCCCTCGATGGGGCCAGATACGCAGTATTTT
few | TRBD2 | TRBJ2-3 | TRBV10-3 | CAISGRGSGGFHTDTQYF | TGTGCCATCAGTGGCCGGGGTAGCGGGGGGTTTCACACAGATACGCAGTATTTT
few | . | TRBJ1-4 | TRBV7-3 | CASSPKGVTNEKLFF | TGTGCCAGCAGCCCAAAGGGTGTAACTAATGAAAAACTGTTTTTT
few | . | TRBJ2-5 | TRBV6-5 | CASSFTGPRETQYF | TGTGCCAGCAGTTTCACAGGGCCTCGAGAGACCCAGTACTTC
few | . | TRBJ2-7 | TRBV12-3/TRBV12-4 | CASSLAIGLISYEQYF | TGTGCCAGCAGTTTAGCTATAGGACTAATCTCCTACGAGCAGTACTTC
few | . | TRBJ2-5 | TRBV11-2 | CASSLAGQMETQYF | TGTGCCAGCAGCTTAGCAGGGCAGATGGAGACCCAGTACTTC
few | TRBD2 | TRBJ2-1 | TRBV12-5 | CAARTSLNNEQFF | TGTGCAGCCCGGACTAGCCTAAACAATGAGCAGTTCTTC
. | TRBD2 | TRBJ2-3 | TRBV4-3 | CASSQDQASGSGTDTQYF | TGCGCCAGCAGCCAAGATCAGGCTAGCGGGAGTGGCACAGATACGCAGTATTTT
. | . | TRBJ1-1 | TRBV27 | CASSLLGRLNTEAFF | TGTGCCAGCAGCCTACTCGGAAGACTGAACACTGAAGCTTTCTTT
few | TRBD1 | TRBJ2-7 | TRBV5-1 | CASSSGTAAYEQYF | TGCGCCAGCAGCTCGGGGACAGCAGCCTACGAGCAGTACTTC
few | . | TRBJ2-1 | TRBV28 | CASSVWAQNGEEQFF | TGTGCCAGCAGCGTGTGGGCCCAAAATGGCGAGGAGCAGTTCTTC
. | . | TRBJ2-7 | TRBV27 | CASSLNAGEGYEQYF | TGTGCCAGCAGTTTAAATGCAGGGGAGGGCTACGAGCAGTACTTC
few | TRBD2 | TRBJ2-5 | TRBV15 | CATSMGLAETQYF | TGTGCCACCAGCATGGGACTAGCGGAGACCCAGTACTTC
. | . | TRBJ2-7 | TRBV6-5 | CAAARLGPYEQYF | TGTGCCGCCGCTCGGCTGGGCCCCTACGAGCAGTACTTC
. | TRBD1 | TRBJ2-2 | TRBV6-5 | CASSSGRQGPGELFF | TGTGCCAGCAGTTCCGGACGACAGGGCCCCGGGGAGCTGTTTTTT
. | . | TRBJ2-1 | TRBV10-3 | CATAEADSYNEQFF | TGTGCCACCGCCGAGGCGGACTCCTACAATGAGCAGTTCTTC
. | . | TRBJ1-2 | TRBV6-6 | CASSSRGGLYGYTF | TGTGCCAGCAGTTCGCGAGGGGGTCTCTATGGCTACACCTTC
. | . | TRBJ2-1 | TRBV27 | CASSSGTTEQFF | TGTGCCAGCAGTTCAGGGACCACAGAGCAGTTCTTC
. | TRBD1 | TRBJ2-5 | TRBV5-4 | CASSFPGGRETQYF | TGTGCCAGCAGCTTCCCAGGGGGCAGGGAGACCCAGTACTTC
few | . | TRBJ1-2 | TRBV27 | CASSQGEGGYGYTF | TGTGCCAGCAGCCAAGGGGAGGGAGGCTATGGCTACACCTTC
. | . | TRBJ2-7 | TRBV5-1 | CASSPPTGKLDEQYF | TGCGCCAGCAGCCCGCCTACAGGGAAGCTCGACGAGCAGTACTTC